Below, one TCR beta chain is given with its context. Its antigen is still unknown. The record originates from a study of shared clonotypes between healthy human individuals. The assay was immunoSEQ multiplex PCR, and TCRdb's table has in-frame clones only and misses some. Among over 2,000,000 clones listed, around 93% were seen once. Germline V gene data show CDR1 as SGHNT and CDR2 as YYREEE (reference sequence). The junction had 2 bases not matched to a gene; V was cut back by 3 bases and J by 5 bases. The CDR3 totals 13 residues. Positively selected for CCR7, the CD45RO-negative cells used as naive CD8 cells excluded terminally differentiated effector memory CD45RA+ cells. Whole-study results and caveats: Richness estimates generally favored naive over memory subsets. It was observed that approximately 5% of naive CD4 clonotypes were shared across four donors. Clonotype sharing levels among donors were expected to vary with sequencing depth. Represented diversity, genetic and exposure-history alike, was limited by few donors.

The chain couples TRBV5-4 to TRBJ2-1, with 7 bases fitting TRBD1. The sequenced material came from naive CD8+ T cells from PBMCs. This TCR derives from a man younger than 35 in good health. Some clones in this sample may be carry-over from other donors' samples. CDR3 nucleotide sequence: TGTGCCAGCAGCTGGGGACAGAACAATGAGCAGTTCTTC. Encoded protein: CASSWGQNNEQFF.